One sample yielded the 5 T cell receptor beta chains listed below, sequenced in a study of cytomegalovirus exposure and HLA in healthy donors. The PCR contained 60 Vbeta and 13 Jbeta primers. Method: immunoSEQ multiplex PCR; TCRdb's copy keeps in-frame clones and lacks some. The sample has fewer than 200,000 clones, around 85% seen once. Source material: PBMCs. Receptor source: a woman in her twenties or thirties in good health and CMV-seronegative.

The chain combines TRBV18 with TRBJ2-1, with 12 bases identical to TRBD2. Germline trimming cut 3 bases from V and 2 bases from J; bases unmatched to any gene: 2. Germline loops: CDR1 KGHSH, CDR2 LQKENI. The CDR3 is 16 amino acids. CDR3: CASSPGTSGPYNEQFF. The DNA for the CDR3 is TGTGCCAGCTCACCCGGGACTAGCGGGCCCTACAATGAGCAGTTCTTC.

The chain is built from TRBV2 and TRBJ1-3; possible D gene TRBD1, 6 bases. The germline V gene has CDR1 SNHLY and CDR2 FYNNEI. Trimming removed 4 bases at V and 0 bases at J, with 19 bases between. The CDR3 totals 18 residues. Written as DNA, the CDR3 is TGTGCCAGCAGTGCCACTCGGGGGGCAGGAGACTCTGGAAACACCATATATTTT. This translates into CASSATRGAGDSGNTIYF.

This clone was counted once. V is TRBV2 and J is TRBJ2-7; possible D gene TRBD2, 5 bases. CDR3 size: 15 residues. Germline V gene sequence: CDR1 SNHLY, CDR2 FYNNEI. Trimming took 7 bases from V and 6 from J, leaving 22 bases between them. The DNA for the CDR3 is TGTGCCAGCACTCTAACGGGCGGGCGATTGGGCGAGCAGTACTTC. This gives the protein CASTLTGGRLGEQYF. Full variable domain (rest looked up from reference TRBV2 and TRBJ2-7): EPEVTQTPSHQVTQMGQEVILRCVPISNHLYFYWYRQILGQKVEFLVSFYNNEISEKSEIFDDQFSVERPDGSNFTLKIRSTKLEDSAMYFCASTLTGGRLGEQYFGPGTRLTVT.

This clone has a single count. V gene TRBV2 combines with J gene TRBJ1-2; 11 bases are a match to TRBD1. The CDR3 runs 15 residues. Trimming took 6 bases from V and 7 from J; bases not matched to a gene: 10. The germline V gene encodes CDR1 SNHLY and CDR2 FYNNEI. The CDR3 protein is CASRGTGGAQAGYTF. In DNA form, the CDR3 reads TGTGCCAGCAGGGGGACAGGGGGAGCTCAAGCTGGCTACACCTTC.

This clone has just a few counts. This rearrangement joins TRBV11-3 to TRBJ2-2; D remains ambiguous. V dropped 1 base and J dropped 6 bases, with 9 bases sitting between them. Looked up from germline, CDR1 is SGHNT and CDR2 is YENEEA. The CDR3 covers 14 residues. The CDR3: CASSLASRAGELFF. CDR3 coding DNA: TGTGCCAGCAGCTTAGCCTCTAGAGCCGGGGAGCTGTTTTTT.